This TCR beta chain was sequenced for a study of T cells in Graves' hyperthyroidism and ophthalmopathy. Authors of the study amplified TCR beta CDR3 regions from RNA transcripts. The HTBI primer set was used in a first-round RT-PCR of the TCR CDR3. TCRdb processed the multiplex PCR reads anew with MiXCR; each CDR3 protein has one entry. The sample shows a few hundred thousand distinct CDR3 sequences, about a sixth of them seen only once. PBMCs were derived from 9.5 to 10 ml fresh peripheral blood. The source is a woman in her sixties or seventies with Graves' ophthalmopathy. The sequencing input was blood.

The CDR3 sequence: CASSLLSTASPGNQPQHF. In nucleotides, the CDR3 is TGTGCCAGCAGCTTACTCTCCACAGCCTCCCCGGGCAATCAGCCCCAGCATTTT. V is TRBV7-3 and J is TRBJ1-5, with D unresolved. Germline CDR1 SGHTA, CDR2 FQGTGA. The ends were cut back, 2 bases at V and 2 bases at J, with 19 bases in the middle. The CDR3 has 18 residues.